The 22 T cell receptor beta chains in this list originate from one sample, sequenced in a study of CD4+ T cells in melanoma. Assay: immunoSEQ multiplex PCR; the TCRdb copy retains only in-frame clones and omits some. The repertoire has 110,000 to 150,000 clones, over 90% of them found once; the top ten carry more than 1.5%. The source is a human donor with melanoma.

V is TRBV15 and J is TRBJ1-4; possibly TRBD1 for D (5 bases). V was cut by 0 bases and J by 7 bases, with 15 bases left in between. This CDR3 has 16 residues. Germline CDR1 and CDR2: LNHNV and YYDKDF (reference sequence). CDR3 residues: CATSRDPRGLGEKLFF. In DNA form, the CDR3 reads TGTGCCACCAGCAGAGATCCAAGGGGCTTGGGTGAAAAACTGTTTTTT.

The chain employs TRBV5-1 and TRBJ1-2; the D is unclear. Germline CDR1 and CDR2: SGHRS and YFSETQ. V lost 1 base to trimming and J lost 8 bases, with 15 bases between them. This CDR3 comprises 14 residues. The CDR3 sequence: CASSLPQERSGYTF. The CDR3 DNA reads TGCGCCAGCAGCTTGCCCCAGGAGCGCTCGGGCTACACCTTC.

This chain connects TRBV5-4 to TRBJ2-1, with a tentative D call TRBD2 (7 bases). From germline, CDR1 is SGHNT and CDR2 YYREEE (reference sequence). Trimming took off 6 bases at V and 0 bases at J, with 13 bases between the two ends. This CDR3 spans 15 amino acids. The CDR3 spells CASKSGGSSYNEQFF. CDR3 bases: TGTGCCAGCAAATCGGGGGGCAGCTCCTACAATGAGCAGTTCTTC.

This rearrangement joins TRBV5-1 to TRBJ2-1, with a weak D call TRBD1 (6 bases). Germline V gene data show CDR1 as SGHRS and CDR2 as YFSETQ. The CDR3 length is 13 residues. Trimming removed 6 bases at V and 6 bases at J, with 13 bases between. CDR3 amino acids: CASNLQGSNEQFF. The CDR3 DNA follows: TGCGCCAGCAACTTACAGGGTAGCAATGAGCAGTTCTTC.

The gene calls are TRBV5-1 and TRBJ2-1, with 9 bases matching TRBD1. Trimming at V came to 4 bases and at J to 6 bases, leaving 11 bases not matched to a gene. Germline V gene sequence: CDR1 SGHRS, CDR2 YFSETQ. This CDR3 is built from 16 residues. The CDR3 loop reads CASSPSTGGAGNEQFF. DNA for the CDR3: TGCGCCAGCAGCCCCTCTACAGGGGGCGCCGGCAATGAGCAGTTCTTC.

This chain joins TRBV20-1 and TRBJ1-2; D unclear. Germline assignment: CDR1 DFQATT and CDR2 SNEGSKA (reference sequence). Trimming cost V 5 bases and J 4 bases, with 8 bases left between them. This CDR3 region has 11 residues. The CDR3 sequence: CSAYNSYGYTF. CDR3 sequence (DNA): TGCAGTGCTTATAACTCCTATGGCTACACCTTC.

This CDR3 is CASSLWGGRNSPLHF. The CDR3 bases are TGTGCCAGCAGTTTATGGGGTGGACGGAATTCACCCCTCCACTTT. The chain couples TRBV27 to TRBJ1-6; no definite D call. CDR3 length: 15 residues. V shed 1 base and J shed 7 bases, with 11 bases lying between them. CDR1 is MNHEY, CDR2 SMNVEV, per germline (reference sequence).

Of note for this clone: Its ends do not fully match the called genes, so a read error is possible. The CDR3 DNA sequence: TGTGCCAGCAGTGAAGCTCCCACAGTTACGCAGTATTTT. It yields the protein CASSEAPTVTQYF. The chain employs TRBV2 and TRBJ2-3, with unresolved D. Germline V gives CDR1 SNHLY, CDR2 FYNNEI. The CDR3 runs to 13 residues.

The chain carries TRBV7-2 and TRBJ2-3; no firm D call. Germline CDR1 SGHTA, CDR2 FQGNSA. Trimming cost V 5 bases and J 0 bases, with 9 bases left between them. The CDR3 spans 14 residues. CDR3 nucleotides: TGTGCCAGCAGCGTGACCACTAGCACAGATACGCAGTATTTT. This translates into CASSVTTSTDTQYF.

This clone has a single count. The genes are TRBV19 and TRBJ2-3; 12 nucleotides align to TRBD2. The CDR3 has 15 residues. J was trimmed by 3 bases and V by 6 bases; bases with no gene match: 4. Per the germline V gene, CDR1 is LNHDA and CDR2 is SQIVND (reference sequence). The CDR3 here is CASRRTSGVTDTQYF. The CDR3 DNA sequence: TGTGCCAGTAGGAGGACTAGCGGGGTGACAGATACGCAGTATTTT.

The gene calls are TRBV19 and TRBJ1-2, with D unresolved. V dropped 10 bases and J dropped 7 bases, with 19 bases sitting between them. This CDR3 is built from 13 residues. Per germline, CDR1 LNHDA and CDR2 SQIVND (reference sequence). CDR3 in DNA: TGTGCCACCAGAACAGACGCCCGCTCTGGCTACACCTTC. Amino acids: CATRTDARSGYTF.

This rearrangement joins TRBV2 to TRBJ2-7; 8 positions agree with TRBD1. Germline loops: CDR1 SNHLY, CDR2 FYNNEI. The length of the CDR3 is 12 residues. The ends lost 8 bases at V and 5 bases at J; junction bases unmatched: 5. CDR3 protein: CASRDRQDEQYF. CDR3 nucleotides: TGTGCCAGCCGGGACAGGCAGGACGAGCAGTACTTC.

The genes are TRBV9 and TRBJ2-1; 11 nucleotides line up with TRBD2. With V trimmed by 7 bases and J by 2 bases, 8 bases remained unmatched. The CDR3 extends over 16 amino acids. The germline V gene encodes CDR1 SGDLS and CDR2 YYNGEE. The CDR3 DNA reads as TGTGCCAGCGGTAGCGGGGGGGCCCTCCCCTACAATGAGCAGTTCTTC. Protein sequence: CASGSGGALPYNEQFF.

The chain recombines TRBV5-1 with TRBJ1-1, with 8 positions matching TRBD1. V trimming: 8 bases; J trimming: 0 bases; junction bases outside the gene matches: 9. The V gene's germline CDR1 is SGHRS and CDR2 YFSETQ. The CDR3 is made up of 15 amino acids. In DNA, the CDR3 is TGCGCCAGTTGTAAAGGACAGGGAATGAACACTGAAGCTTTCTTT. This encodes CASCKGQGMNTEAFF.

The chain combines TRBV5-6 with TRBJ2-1; D is ambiguous. With 5 bases removed from V and 3 bases from J, the gap between germline ends came to 18 bases. This CDR3 is 16 amino acids long. Germline CDR1 is SGHDT and CDR2 is YYEEEE. The CDR3 region is CASRGSTGELYNEQFF. Here the CDR3 DNA reads TGTGCCAGCAGGGGGTCAACTGGAGAACTCTACAATGAGCAGTTCTTC. Using reference TRBV5-6 and TRBJ2-1 for the parts outside the CDR3, the full variable domain is DAGVTQSPTHLIKTRGQQVTLRCSPKSGHDTVSWYQQALGQGPQFIFQYYEEEERQRGNFPDRFSGHQFPNYSSELNVNALLLGDSALYLCASRGSTGELYNEQFFGPGTRLTVL.

J is TRBJ2-5 and V is TRBV7-8, with 7 bases fitting TRBD2. Germline assignment: CDR1 SGHVS and CDR2 FQNEAQ. V shed 0 bases and J 3 bases; nucleotides not matched to a gene: 4. CDR3 length equals 15 residues. CDR3 protein: CASSLAMGREETQYF. CDR3 in DNA: TGTGCCAGCAGCTTAGCAATGGGGAGGGAAGAGACCCAGTACTTC.

The rearrangement links TRBV18 to TRBJ1-1; possible D gene TRBD1, 5 bases. V was pared by 6 bases and J by 1 base, with 12 bases between. Per the germline V gene, CDR1 is KGHSH and CDR2 is LQKENI. This CDR3 is built from 14 residues. Here the CDR3 reads CASSLTVTNTEAFF. DNA of the CDR3: TGTGCCAGCTCCTTGACAGTGACGAACACTGAAGCTTTCTTT.

This chain uses TRBV11-3 with TRBJ2-2, with no clear D. Germline V CDR1 and CDR2: SGHNT, YENEEA. With 3 bases removed from V and 7 bases from J, the gap between germline ends came to 6 bases. The CDR3 is 12 residues long. The DNA for the CDR3 is TGTGCCAGCAGCTTGAAGGGCGGGGAGCTGTTTTTT. It is translated as CASSLKGGELFF.

The chain has TRBV11-2 and TRBJ2-1; D is unclear. Germline V gives CDR1 SGHAT, CDR2 FQNNGV. The CDR3 covers 12 residues. The V end was cut by 5 bases, the J end by 12 bases, with 14 bases between. DNA of the CDR3: TGTGCCAGCAGCCGCCAGGCTCGAGGGCAGTTCTTC. It translates to CASSRQARGQFF.

This clone has a single count. The chain has TRBV4-1 and TRBJ2-7; D remains ambiguous. The germline gives CDR1 MGHRA, CDR2 YSYEKL. CDR3 size: 14 residues. Trimming stripped 4 bases from V and 5 bases from J, with 15 bases between. In nucleotides, the CDR3 is TGCGCCAGCAGCCTAAAGACTGCGTCCGACGAGCAGTACTTC. Translation gives CASSLKTASDEQYF.

This chain joins TRBV6-1 and TRBJ2-7; maybe TRBD1 (6 bases). Trimming removed 5 bases at V and 1 base at J, with 15 bases between. Germline lookup yields CDR1 MNHNS and CDR2 SASEGT. CDR3 size: 15 residues. In DNA form, the CDR3 reads TGTGCCAGCAGTACTCGGTGGGACACTTCCTACGAGCAGTACTTC. It translates to CASSTRWDTSYEQYF.

CDR3: CASSQAPSNTDTQYF. The CDR3 DNA sequence: TGCGCCAGCAGCCAAGCACCCTCTAACACAGATACGCAGTATTTT. J is TRBJ2-3 and V is TRBV4-1; D gene uncertain. The CDR3 sequence is 15 residues long. Trimming took 1 base from V and 2 from J, leaving 10 bases between them. Germline V gives CDR1 MGHRA, CDR2 YSYEKL.